This TCR beta chain originates from a study of control samples from healthy donors and cancer patients. The germline V and J ends were trimmed by 5 bases and 0 bases, with 14 bases remaining between them. The CDR3 contains 16 residues. Per germline, CDR1 MDHEN and CDR2 SYDVKM. TCRdb's copy holds only in-frame clones and misses some; the assay was immunoSEQ multiplex PCR. Of about 75,000 clones in the sample, 94% are singletons; the top ten hold approximately 6%. The V call is TRBV28, the J call TRBJ1-5; D is undetermined. The sample comprised blood. The sequence was collected from a woman in her 40s in good health. CDR3 loop: CASSNEWARSNQPQHF. CDR3 nucleotide sequence: TGTGCCAGCAGTAATGAATGGGCCCGTAGCAATCAGCCCCAGCATTTT. The full variable domain, rest sourced from reference TRBV28 and TRBJ1-5, is DVKVTQSSRYLVKRTGEKVFLECVQDMDHENMFWYRQDPGLGLRLIYFSYDVKMKEKGDIPEGYSVSREKKERFSLILESASTNQTSMYLCASSNEWARSNQPQHFGDGTRLSIL.